This T cell receptor beta chain was sequenced for a study of T-cell reconstitution after alpha-beta-depleted transplantation in children (dated by TCRdb to the mid-2010s). Some background on the complete study: The study quantitatively tracked T-cell immune reconstitution after TCRalphabeta/CD19-depleted allogeneic hematopoietic cell transplantation in children using TCR repertoire profiling.

This clonotype was seen ten or more times. Its antigen remains unidentified. No qualities accompany the bases; no much larger clone lies one base away. The library was built by means of PCR. The listed sequencing device is Illumina HiSeq 2500. Molecular barcoding was employed in the preparation of TCR libraries, with unique molecular identifiers being used to normalize TCRbeta repertoire quantification. The public reads were reanalyzed by TCRdb: fastp trimming at Q25, MiXCR alignment, in-frame beta chains only. Rows matching on CDR3 protein sequence are summarized as one entry with the most common DNA and genes. For this sample the table gives 440,000 or so distinct CDR3 sequences, of which roughly two fifths were detected only once. The leading ten clones occupy around a quarter of the sample. The treatment or condition label, read with the paper, signifies: allogeneic hematopoietic cell transplantation with graft depleted of TCRalphabeta T cells and CD19 B cells. Transplant recipients were children who received TCRalphabeta/CD19-depleted allogeneic hematopoietic cell grafts.

Beyond this particular receptor, the publication reports: In some patients, the high TCRbeta diversity seen at day 60 was put down to recipient T cells and intrathymic progenitors that had survived conditioning. Hyperexpanded clone frequencies declined over subsequent months; after one year, T-cell counts and TCRbeta diversity were mostly attributed to newly produced T cells. The apparently early recovery of alphabetaT-cell counts about two months after transplant reportedly depended on only several hundred rapidly expanded clones that came from non-depleted graft cells.

Including the terminal cysteine and phenylalanine, the CDR3 comprises 15 residues. Of all the DNA, just the CDR3 is kept, 45 bases in frame from base 1. Relative to germline, V is 3 bases shorter and J is 3 bases shorter, with 14 bases between their ends. The sequence was collected from a girl aged 2 to 10 with aplastic anemia, due to receive a stem cell transplant. The chain was built from TRBV12-3 or TRBV12-4 and TRBJ1-1, with the D gene uncertain. Sample: PBMCs, taken before TCRalphabeta/CD19-depleted stem cell transplant. The CDR3 corresponds to CASSFPTAGHTEAFF. The bases are TGTGCCAGCAGTTTCCCGACGGCCGGGCACACTGAAGCTTTCTTT.